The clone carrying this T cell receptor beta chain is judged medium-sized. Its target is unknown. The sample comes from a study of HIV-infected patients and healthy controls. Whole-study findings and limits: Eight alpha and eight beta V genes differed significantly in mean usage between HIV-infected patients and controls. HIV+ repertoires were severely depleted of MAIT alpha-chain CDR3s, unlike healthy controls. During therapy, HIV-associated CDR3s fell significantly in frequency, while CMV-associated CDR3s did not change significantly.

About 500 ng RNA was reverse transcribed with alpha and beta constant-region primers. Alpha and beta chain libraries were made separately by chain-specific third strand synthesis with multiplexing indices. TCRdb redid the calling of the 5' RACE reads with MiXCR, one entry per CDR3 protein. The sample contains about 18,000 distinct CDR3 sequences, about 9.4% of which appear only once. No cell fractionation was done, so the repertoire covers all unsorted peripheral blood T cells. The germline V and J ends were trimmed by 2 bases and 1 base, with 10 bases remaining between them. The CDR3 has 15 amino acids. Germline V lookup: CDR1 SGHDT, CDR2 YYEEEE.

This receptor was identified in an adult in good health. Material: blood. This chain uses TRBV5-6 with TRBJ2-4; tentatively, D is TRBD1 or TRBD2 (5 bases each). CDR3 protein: CASSLAGSAKNIQYF. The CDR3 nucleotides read TGTGCCAGCAGCTTAGCAGGGAGTGCCAAAAACATTCAGTACTTC.